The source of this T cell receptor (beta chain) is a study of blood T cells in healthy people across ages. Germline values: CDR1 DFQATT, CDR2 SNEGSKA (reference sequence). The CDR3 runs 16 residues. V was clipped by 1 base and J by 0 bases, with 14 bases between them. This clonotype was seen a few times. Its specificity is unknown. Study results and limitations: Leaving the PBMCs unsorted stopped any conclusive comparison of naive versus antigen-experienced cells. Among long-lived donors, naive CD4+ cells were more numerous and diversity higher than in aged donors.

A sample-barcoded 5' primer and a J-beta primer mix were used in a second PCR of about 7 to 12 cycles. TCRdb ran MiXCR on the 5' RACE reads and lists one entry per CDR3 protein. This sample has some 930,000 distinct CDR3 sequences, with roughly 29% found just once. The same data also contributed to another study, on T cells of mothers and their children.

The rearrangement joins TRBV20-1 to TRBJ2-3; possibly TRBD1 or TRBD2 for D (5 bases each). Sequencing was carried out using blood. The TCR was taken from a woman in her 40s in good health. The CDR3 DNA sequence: TGCAGTGCTAGAGGCCGGGGCCGGACTAGCACAGATACGCAGTATTTT. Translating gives CSARGRGRTSTDTQYF.